The present TCR beta chain was sequenced within a study of blood T cell repertoires in COVID-19. This table comes from immunoSEQ multiplex PCR, and its TCRdb copy is limited to in-frame clones, with some not included. Among fewer than 250,000 clones listed, 85% to 95% were seen once. Germline V gene data show CDR1 as SGDLS and CDR2 as YYNGEE. The V gene end was trimmed by 3 bases and the J gene end by 5 bases; junction bases not matched to a gene: 6. The CDR3 has 16 amino acids. The sample consisted of peripheral blood. The V and J genes are TRBV9 and TRBJ1-6; TRBD1 agrees at 9 bases. The source of this sequence is a man between 25 and 39 years old with COVID-19, enrolled during active disease. The CDR3 protein is CASSALTGGNNSPLHF. For the CDR3, the DNA is TGTGCCAGCAGCGCACTGACAGGGGGTAATAATTCACCCCTCCACTTT.